This TCR beta chain comes out of a study of vaccination and CD4 T cells after COVID-19. About the study: A CEFX pool, an HIV-1 Nef pool, or no peptide went to control cultures.

Cultured CD4+ T cell DNA was sequenced using the Oncomine TCR Beta short-read assay. TCRdb reanalysed the PCR reads using MiXCR and keeps one entry per CDR3 protein. The sample includes 9,000 to 13,000 distinct CDR3 sequences, 65% of them seen just once. Only a few counts were recorded for this clonotype. Its antigen is unidentified. Trimming left V 3 bases short and J 3 bases short, with 12 bases between. CDR1 and CDR2 (germline): SGHTA, FQGNSA. The CDR3 covers 14 residues. Treatment reported: roughly nine-day PBMC culture with coronavirus spike peptide pools or control peptides (ViraFEST assay). Broader study findings: When vaccine-specific clones from convalescent patients were examined, 304 of 307 were spike mono-reactive.

The rearrangement uses TRBV7-2 and TRBJ2-7; D not resolved. Sample: CD4+ T cells from blood, cultured in vitro, taken before SARS-CoV-2 vaccination. This TCR was sampled from a human donor who had recovered from COVID-19. The CDR3 bases are TGTGCCAGCAGCTTGGGCGGTATGAGCTACGAGCAGTACTTC. It encodes CASSLGGMSYEQYF.